This record covers a single T cell receptor beta chain. The CDR3 extends over 18 amino acids. Trimming cost V 2 bases and J 7 bases; bases outside gene matches: 13. Germline V gene data show CDR1 as MDHEN and CDR2 as SYDVKM. Sequenced by immunoSEQ multiplex PCR; TCRdb stores in-frame clones only, minus some. The profile covers approximately 80,000 clones, with around 86% appearing a single time and roughly 2.2% taken by the ten largest. These data belong to a study of blood T cell repertoires in COVID-19. Study information: There were acute and convalescent COVID-19 samples, and they came from the United States, Italy and Spain. Sample material is recorded as cDNA or gDNA derived from T cells, B-cell-depleted T cells, or PBMCs.

The origin of this receptor is a woman between 65 and 79 years old with acute or convalescent COVID-19. The material sequenced was peripheral blood. The chain links TRBV28 to TRBJ1-6; the match to TRBD1 covers 8 bases. The CDR3 here is CASSLGQHRGKGNSPLHF. CDR3 in DNA: TGTGCCAGCAGTTTAGGACAACACAGGGGGAAGGGGAATTCACCCCTCCACTTT.